This T cell receptor beta chain was sequenced in a study of cytotoxic CD8 clonotypes in ibrutinib-treated CLL. The wider study: Of a cohort that held some eleven relapsed/refractory and over 14 treatment-naive patients, 17 to 18 were IGHV unmutated. Patients gave response samples after a median about 12 months of treatment, range 6 to 36. Response was recorded as partial in approximately 25 patients and complete in 2; at median around 70 months, roughly 15 remained remitted and roughly 12 had progressed. Study results and caveats: With treatment, public clonotypes, which were uncommon, either contracted or remained stable.

Assay used: immunoSEQ multiplex PCR; TCRdb lists only in-frame clones, some missing. The sample yields roughly 180,000 clones, roughly 80% seen once. Trimming pared 3 bases from V and 8 bases from J, leaving 21 bases between. There are 16 residues in the CDR3. CDR1 is MDHEN and CDR2 is SYDVKM in the germline V gene. For this clone: Its target is unknown.

V usage is TRBV28 and J usage is TRBJ2-3; D remains ambiguous. This specimen was PBMCs, taken after 24 months of ibrutinib treatment. The receptor's source is a human donor with chronic lymphocytic leukemia. The CDR3 reads CASSFKSGAVVGTQYF. In DNA form, the CDR3 reads TGTGCCAGCAGTTTTAAGTCCGGCGCCGTCGTAGGTACGCAGTATTTT.